This is a list of T cell receptor beta chains from one sample in a study of T cell responses to AZD1222 COVID-19 vaccine. Assay used: immunoSEQ multiplex PCR; TCRdb lists only in-frame clones, some missing. Seen here are roughly 99,000 clones, about 85% observed once, and the top ten hold 3.5% to 4.5%. The material was peripheral blood, obtained on day 0 of AZD1222 vaccination. The receptors come from an adult in good health. Each CDR3 is given with its conserved first and last residue. The D gene is left open where the match is weak. Clone size is given for some rows only: seen once, a few or many times, or a class if the clone is expanded.

d_call	v_call	j_call	clone_size	cdr3_aa	cdr3_nt
.	TRBV19	TRBJ1-5	.	CASRTGGSSNQPQHF	TGTGCCAGTCGTACCGGAGGGAGTAGCAATCAGCCCCAGCATTTT
TRBD2	TRBV29-1	TRBJ2-3	.	CSVPTSGRPDTRYF	TGCAGCGTTCCCACTAGCGGGAGGCCTGATACGCGGTATTTT
TRBD2	TRBV2	TRBJ2-3	.	CASSDLAGADTQYF	TGTGCCAGCAGTGACCTAGCGGGAGCAGATACGCAGTATTTT
TRBD2	TRBV14	TRBJ2-7	once	CASSLRLAGTSYEQYF	TGTGCCAGCAGCCTAAGACTAGCGGGAACGTCCTACGAGCAGTACTTC
TRBD1	TRBV7-2	TRBJ2-6	.	CASSPSDRGAGANVLTF	TGTGCCAGCAGCCCTTCCGACAGGGGGGCTGGGGCCAACGTCCTGACTTTC
.	TRBV30	TRBJ1-1	few	CAWSDRGYTEAFF	TGTGCCTGGAGCGACAGAGGGTACACTGAAGCTTTCTTT
.	TRBV4-1	TRBJ1-3	.	CASSPRGARSSGNTIYF	TGCGCCAGCAGCCCCCGGGGCGCCAGGAGCTCTGGAAACACCATATATTTT
.	TRBV30	TRBJ2-3	.	CAWSVWTETDTQYF	TGTGCCTGGAGTGTCTGGACAGAGACAGATACGCAGTATTTT
TRBD1	TRBV19	TRBJ1-2	.	CASLSDRGNYGYTF	TGTGCCAGCCTTTCGGACAGGGGGAACTATGGCTACACCTTC
TRBD1	TRBV27	TRBJ2-7	.	CASSDLGQLGEQYF	TGTGCCAGCAGCGACCTGGGACAGTTGGGGGAGCAGTACTTC
.	TRBV4-2	TRBJ2-5	.	CASSQDRSDRETQYF	TGTGCCAGCAGCCAAGATCGGAGCGATCGAGAGACCCAGTACTTC
.	TRBV2	TRBJ1-5	.	CASRDAGNQPQHF	TGTGCCAGCAGGGACGCCGGCAATCAGCCCCAGCATTTT
TRBD1	TRBV28	TRBJ1-1	.	CASSTTGGWTEAFF	TGTGCCAGCAGTACAACAGGGGGCTGGACTGAAGCTTTCTTT
TRBD2	TRBV7-9	TRBJ2-1	.	CASSFRLAVTSNEQFF	TGTGCCAGCAGCTTCAGACTAGCGGTGACGAGCAATGAGCAGTTCTTC
.	TRBV4-2	TRBJ1-1	.	CASSQEIDMNTEAFF	TGTGCCAGCAGCCAAGAAATAGACATGAACACTGAAGCTTTCTTT
TRBD1	TRBV3-1/TRBV3-2	TRBJ1-2	.	CASSRVRDRVYLRLYGYTF	TGTGCCAGCAGCCGGGTCCGGGACAGGGTGTACTTGCGTCTCTATGGCTACACCTTC
.	TRBV13	TRBJ1-2	.	CASSLGRVANYGYTF	TGTGCCAGCAGCTTGGGACGAGTTGCTAACTATGGCTACACCTTC
.	TRBV6-5	TRBJ2-7	once	CASSHGGYEQYF	TGTGCCAGCAGTCACGGGGGCTACGAGCAGTACTTC
TRBD1	TRBV18	TRBJ2-7	.	CASSPGTDSYEQYF	TGTGCCAGCTCCCCCGGGACAGATAGCTACGAGCAGTACTTC
TRBD1	TRBV18	TRBJ1-6	.	CASSPTSGQVLNSPLHF	TGTGCCAGCTCACCCACTAGTGGACAGGTCCTTAATTCACCCCTCCACTTT
TRBD2	TRBV6-2/TRBV6-3	TRBJ2-1	once	CASSYSSSGGVYQGNEQFF	TGTGCCAGCAGTTACTCGTCTAGCGGGGGAGTCTACCAAGGGAATGAGCAGTTCTTC
.	TRBV5-8	TRBJ1-2	.	CASSLIHWNF	TGTGCCAGCAGCTTGATTCATTGGAACTTC
.	TRBV5-8	TRBJ1-3	.	CASSLALIGSSGNTIYF	TGTGCCAGCAGCTTGGCCTTAATAGGGAGCTCTGGAAACACCATATATTTT
.	TRBV18	TRBJ1-3	.	CASSPRRANTIYF	TGTGCCAGCTCACCACGGAGGGCCAACACCATATATTTT
.	TRBV7-9	TRBJ1-2	.	CASSLEDRSDGYTF	TGTGCCAGCAGCTTAGAAGACAGGTCCGATGGCTACACCTTC
.	TRBV4-2	TRBJ2-7	.	CASSPSSYEQYF	TGTGCCAGCAGCCCATCCTCCTACGAGCAGTACTTC